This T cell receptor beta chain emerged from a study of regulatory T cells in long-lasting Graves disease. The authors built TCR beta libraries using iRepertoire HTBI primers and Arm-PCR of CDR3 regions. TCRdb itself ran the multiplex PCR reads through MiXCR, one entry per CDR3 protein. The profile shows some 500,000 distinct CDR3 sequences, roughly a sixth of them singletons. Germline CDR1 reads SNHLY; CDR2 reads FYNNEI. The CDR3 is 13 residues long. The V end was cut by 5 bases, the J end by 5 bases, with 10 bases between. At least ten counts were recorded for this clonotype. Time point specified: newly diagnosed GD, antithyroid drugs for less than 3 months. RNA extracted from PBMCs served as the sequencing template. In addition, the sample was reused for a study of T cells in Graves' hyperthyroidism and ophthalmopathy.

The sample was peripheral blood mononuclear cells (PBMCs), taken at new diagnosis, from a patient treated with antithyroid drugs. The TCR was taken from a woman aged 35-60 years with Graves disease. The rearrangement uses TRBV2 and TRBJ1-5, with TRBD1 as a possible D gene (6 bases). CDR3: CASSTRGDQPQHF. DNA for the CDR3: TGTGCCAGCAGTACCAGGGGAGATCAGCCCCAGCATTTT.